One sample yielded the 21 T cell receptor beta chains listed below, sequenced in a study of T cell clonality in common variable immunodeficiency. Notes on the study in general: In common variable immunodeficiency, TCR beta chains reportedly carried fewer deletions and N-nucleotide insertions.

Which antigens these TCRs recognize remains unknown. Profiled with immunoSEQ multiplex PCR; TCRdb holds only in-frame clones, not every one. The repertoire shows about 42,000 clones, none seen only once; the top ten take approximately 6%. The sequenced sample consisted of peripheral blood mononuclear cells. The source of these receptors is a human donor with common variable immunodeficiency.

A word on this clone: The sequenced fragment ends 3 residues before the CDR3 boundary, so the rest is inferred from the germline J gene. V gene TRBV11-3 combines with J gene TRBJ2-7; D unresolved. Trimming took 0 bases from V and 3 from J, leaving 9 bases between them. This CDR3 is 14 amino acids long. Germline V gives CDR1 SGHNT, CDR2 YENEEA. The CDR3 sequence is CASSLDRYDYEQYF. CDR3 DNA, as far as it was read: TGTGCCAGCAGCTTAGACCGGTACGACTACGAG.

This clone was seen more than once but under ten times. The CDR3 end is not reached by the read, which stops 3 residues before it; the germline J gene fills it in. The V call is TRBV19, the J call TRBJ1-2, with 10 bases lining up with TRBD1. The ends lost 7 bases at V and 5 bases at J; junction bases unmatched: 10. The V gene's germline CDR1 is LNHDA and CDR2 SQIVND (reference sequence). This CDR3 spans 15 amino acids. CDR3 bases read: TGTGCCAGTACCACCGGGACAGGGGCCGCTTATGGC. Translating gives CASTTGTGAAYG. The whole CDR3 sequence is CASTTGTGAAYGYTF.

This clone was recorded at least ten times. The read finishes 3 residues shy of the CDR3 end, and the germline J gene is used to complete it. The J gene is TRBJ1-4, the V gene TRBV18, with 8 bases identical to TRBD1. This CDR3 is 15 amino acids long. CDR1 and CDR2 from the germline V gene are KGHSH and LQKENI. J was trimmed by 7 bases and V by 2 bases; bases with no gene match: 6. CDR3 bases read: TGTGCCAGCTCACCATTGGGGACAGGAGCTGAAAAA. This sequence encodes CASSPLGTGAEK. From start to end, the CDR3 is CASSPLGTGAEKLFF.

This clone was recorded many times. The CDR3 end falls 3 residues outside the read, so it is completed with the germline J gene. The chain uses TRBV29-1 and TRBJ2-5; 11 nucleotides align to TRBD1. V shed 6 bases, J shed 6 bases, and the junction held 9 bases outside the gene matches. Germline CDR1 reads SQVTM; CDR2 reads ANQGSEA. This CDR3 has 14 amino acids. The sequenced CDR3 bases are TGCAGCGTCGATTGGACAGGGGGCTTGAAGACC. Translation gives CSVDWTGGLKT. The complete CDR3 sequence is CSVDWTGGLKTQYF.

This clone was detected only a few times. The sequence runs out 3 residues before the end of the CDR3; the remainder is reconstructed from the germline J gene. V and J are TRBV11-3 and TRBJ2-3; perhaps TRBD1 as D (5 bases). Germline CDR1 SGHNT, CDR2 YENEEA. The germline V and J ends were trimmed by 1 base and 3 bases, with 8 bases remaining between them. This CDR3 has 14 amino acids. The CDR3: CASSLGAGTDTQYF. The covered CDR3 bases are TGTGCCAGCAGCTTAGGGGCAGGGACAGATACG. The whole variable domain, filled in from reference TRBV11-3 and TRBJ2-3, reads EAGVVQSPRYKIIEKKQPVAFWCNPISGHNTLYWYLQNLGQGPELLIRYENEEAVDDSQLPKDRFSAERLKGVDSTLKIQPAELGDSAVYLCASSLGAGTDTQYFGPGTRLTVL.

This clone came up many times. Read sequence stops 3 residues before the CDR3 end, and the germline J gene provides the missing end. The V and J genes are TRBV5-1 and TRBJ2-7, with 8 bases that match TRBD1. J was trimmed by 3 bases and V by 5 bases; bases with no gene match: 7. Germline CDR1 reads SGHRS; CDR2 reads YFSETQ. The CDR3 contains 14 residues. CDR3 in amino acids: CASSLTGGNYEQYF. The CDR3 DNA, read in part, is TGCGCCAGCAGTCTAACAGGGGGAAACTACGAG.

This clone was counted at least ten times. With the read ending 3 residues before the CDR3 end, the germline J gene is used to fill in that end. The chain uses TRBV30 and TRBJ2-3, with 10 bases aligning to TRBD2. After removal of 3 bases from V and 4 bases from J, the junction contained 4 bases not matched to a gene. Germline CDR1 and CDR2: GTSNPN and SVGIG (reference sequence). The CDR3 sequence is 14 residues long. Partial CDR3 DNA: TGTGCCTGGAGATTAGCGGGAGGTGCAGATACG. Its protein product is CAWRLAGGADT. The CDR3 in its entirety is CAWRLAGGADTQYF.

This clone was seen many times. The DNA ends 3 residues before the CDR3 does, and the rest of the CDR3 is filled in from the germline J gene. This rearrangement joins TRBV20-1 to TRBJ2-1, with TRBD1 as a possible D gene (6 bases). Trimming took 7 bases from V and 1 from J, leaving 20 bases between them. The CDR3 loop spans 16 amino acids. Germline loops: CDR1 DFQATT, CDR2 SNEGSKA (reference sequence). The sequenced CDR3 bases are TGCAGTGTTCAGGGGACGGGGCGGACTTCCTACAATGAG. This encodes CSVQGTGRTSYNE. The full CDR3 protein is CSVQGTGRTSYNEQFF.

Regarding this clone: Read sequence stops 3 residues before the CDR3 end, and the germline J gene provides the missing end. This chain links TRBV18 with TRBJ2-1; 7 bases line up with TRBD2. CDR3 length equals 18 residues. The J segment lost 2 bases and the V segment lost 6 bases, leaving 16 bases of the junction unmatched. The germline CDR1 and CDR2 sequences are KGHSH and LQKENI. The part of the CDR3 DNA that was read is TGTGCCAGCTCCCCCTCCAGTGGCGGGAGAAGGGCCTACAATGAG. Its translation is CASSPSSGGRRAYNE. The CDR3 in its entirety is CASSPSSGGRRAYNEQFF.

CDR3 sequence: CSARDPGSSYEQYF. The part of the CDR3 DNA that was read is TGCAGTGCTAGAGATCCCGGGTCCTCCTACGAG. The V gene is TRBV20-1, the J gene TRBJ2-7; D unclear. The sequenced fragment ends 3 residues before the CDR3 boundary, so the rest is inferred from the germline J gene. Trimming took 0 bases from V and 0 from J, leaving 9 bases between them. The germline V gene encodes CDR1 DFQATT and CDR2 SNEGSKA (reference sequence). This CDR3 spans 14 amino acids.

This clone was seen repeatedly, ten times or more. The read is 3 residues too short to cover the CDR3 end, so that end is filled in from the germline J gene. The gene calls are TRBV2 and TRBJ2-7; 8 bases are a match to TRBD1. Germline CDR1 and CDR2: SNHLY and FYNNEI. V dropped 4 bases and J dropped 6; count of bases not matched to a gene: 8. This CDR3 has 14 residues. The CDR3 spells CASSVRATGVEQYF. The sequenced CDR3 bases are TGTGCCAGCAGTGTTAGGGCGACAGGGGTCGAG.

Ten or more counts support this clone. Read data end 3 residues before the CDR3 end; the end is taken from the germline J gene. The chain links TRBV5-1 to TRBJ1-4, with 7 bases that match TRBD1. Germline-derived CDR1 and CDR2 are SGHRS and YFSETQ. V trimming: 4 bases; J trimming: 8 bases; junction bases outside the gene matches: 8. The CDR3 is made up of 14 amino acids. CDR3 DNA, as far as it was read: TGCGCCAGCAGCCCTGGGACAGCTTTCGAAAAA. Translating it yields CASSPGTAFEK. The full CDR3 protein is CASSPGTAFEKLFF.

This clone was counted a few times. The read terminates 3 residues before the CDR3 end, so the remaining end is supplied by the germline J gene. V gene TRBV19 combines with J gene TRBJ2-2, with 11 bases aligning to TRBD2. Germline V gives CDR1 LNHDA, CDR2 SQIVND (reference sequence). The CDR3 sequence is 18 residues long. With V trimmed by 5 bases and J by 6 bases, 14 bases remained unmatched. Incomplete CDR3 DNA: TGTGCCAGTAGTCTCACTAGCGGGAGAAAAAGCAACGCCGGGGAG. Amino acid sequence: CASSLTSGRKSNAGE. The full CDR3 sequence reads CASSLTSGRKSNAGELFF.

For this clone: The sequenced fragment ends 3 residues before the CDR3 boundary, so the rest is inferred from the germline J gene. This rearrangement joins TRBV7-9 to TRBJ2-1, with 10 bases lining up with TRBD1. The CDR3 runs to 14 residues. Losses at the gene ends were 5 bases for V and 9 bases for J; bases not matched to a gene: 7. Germline V gives CDR1 SEHNR, CDR2 FQNEAQ (reference sequence). The CDR3 sequence: CASSDRTGGFEQFF. CDR3 DNA, as far as it was read: TGTGCCAGCAGCGACCGGACAGGGGGATTTGAG.

This clone was seen ten or more times. The CDR3 end lies 3 residues beyond the end of the read and is filled in from the germline J gene. The J gene is TRBJ2-5, the V gene TRBV18; D is unclear. The CDR3 has 14 residues. Per germline, CDR1 KGHSH and CDR2 LQKENI. With 2 bases removed from V and 7 bases from J, the gap between germline ends came to 14 bases. Incomplete CDR3 DNA: TGTGCCAGCTCACCAGTACCCCAAAGGGCGACC. Translated: CASSPVPQRAT. The full CDR3 is CASSPVPQRATQYF.

This clone was found many times. With the read ending 3 residues before the CDR3 end, the germline J gene is used to fill in that end. This chain uses TRBV19 with TRBJ1-1; D is uncertain. The germline V gene has CDR1 LNHDA and CDR2 SQIVND (reference sequence). V lost 5 bases, J lost 0 bases, and 19 bases lay in between. CDR3 length equals 17 residues. The CDR3 bases that were read are TGTGCCAGTAGTCTCCAGCGACCGTCAGCCATGAACACTGAA. Translation: CASSLQRPSAMNTE. The whole CDR3 reads CASSLQRPSAMNTEAFF.

This clone was observed at least ten times. The read halts 3 residues ahead of the CDR3 end, with the missing end drawn from the germline J gene. The chain employs TRBV29-1 and TRBJ2-5; maybe TRBD2 (7 bases). The CDR3 is 10 amino acids. The germline V gene has CDR1 SQVTM and CDR2 ANQGSEA. The V end lost 7 bases, the J end lost 5 bases, and 8 bases lay between the germline ends. CDR3 DNA, as far as it was read: TGCAGCGCGGGGGGCGAGACC. It is translated as CSAGGET. The complete CDR3 protein is CSAGGETQYF.

This clone has a handful of counts. The CDR3 region is CASSPLGQGTYEQYF. The CDR3 bases that were read are TGCGCCAGCAGCCCCCTGGGACAGGGTACCTACGAG. The chain carries TRBV5-1 and TRBJ2-7; 9 bases line up with TRBD1. The read finishes 3 residues shy of the CDR3 end, and the germline J gene is used to complete it. Unmatched junction bases numbered 7, after V lost 4 bases and J lost 2 bases. The CDR3 extends over 15 amino acids. The germline V gene encodes CDR1 SGHRS and CDR2 YFSETQ.

With respect to this clone: The CDR3 extends 3 residues past the end of the read, so its final part is completed from the germline J gene. The chain links TRBV2 to TRBJ1-2; D is unresolved. Germline V gene data show CDR1 as SNHLY and CDR2 as FYNNEI. V was pared by 4 bases and J by 0 bases, with 15 bases between. This CDR3 spans 16 amino acids. The CDR3 bases that were read are TGTGCCAGCAGTGCAGCAGGTGCTCTTCCTAACTATGGC. This gives the protein CASSAAGALPNYG. The full CDR3 protein reads CASSAAGALPNYGYTF.

This clone was detected ten times or more. The CDR3 is cut off 3 residues early in the read; its end comes from the germline J gene. The genes are TRBV18 and TRBJ2-7, with 7 bases matching TRBD1. Germline CDR1 KGHSH, CDR2 LQKENI. The ends lost 2 bases at V and 3 bases at J; junction bases unmatched: 1. The CDR3 is 13 residues long. CDR3 DNA (partial): TGTGCCAGCTCACCAGGGACAGACTACGAG. It encodes CASSPGTDYE. In full, the CDR3 reads CASSPGTDYEQYF. Filled out from reference TRBV18 and TRBJ2-7, the complete variable domain reads NAGVMQNPRHLVRRRGQEARLRCSPMKGHSHVYWYRQLPEEGLKFMVYLQKENIIDESGMPKERFSAEFPKEGPSILRIQQVVRGDSAAYFCASSPGTDYEQYFGPGTRLTVT.

On this clone: The sequence runs out 3 residues before the end of the CDR3; the remainder is reconstructed from the germline J gene. This rearrangement joins TRBV5-6 to TRBJ1-2; TRBD1 matches 7 bases. Germline CDR1 SGHDT, CDR2 YYEEEE. J lost 7 bases, V lost 4 bases, and 7 bases had no gene match. This CDR3 contains 13 residues. CDR3: CASSQTGTAGYTF. The part of the CDR3 DNA that was read is TGTGCCAGCAGCCAGACAGGGACGGCTGGC.